This TCR beta chain came from a study of a mutant IDH1 vaccine in newly diagnosed glioma. As for the study in general: First vaccine doses came 4-6 weeks after radiotherapy alone, or with temozolomide cycles. Previous treatment comprised radiotherapy, temozolomide, or both, mostly both.

The time point was: week 35, safety follow-up. A 20-mer mutant IDH1 peptide at 300 ug was injected subcutaneously with topical imiquimod. The data were produced by immunoSEQ multiplex PCR, yet TCRdb's version contains in-frame clones alone and is incomplete. The sample comprises under 40,000 clones, around 84% of which are singletons, and around 6.9% rests with the top ten. The sample holds a few counts of this clone. No antigen is known for it. The CDR3 is 14 residues long. Germline CDR1 is SGHDN and CDR2 is FVKESK. The ends lost 1 base at V and 8 bases at J; junction bases unmatched: 6. The sequence was collected from a woman in her late teens or twenties with glioma. The chain is built from TRBV14 and TRBJ1-1, with 8 nucleotides matching TRBD1. The sample was PBMCs, taken from a glioma patient whose treatment included an IDH1 peptide vaccine. CDR3: CASSQGIQGGEAFF. CDR3 nucleotides: TGTGCCAGCAGCCAAGGAATACAGGGGGGAGAAGCTTTCTTT.